Shown below are 27 T cell receptor beta chains from a single sample sequenced in a study of STAT3 mutations in large granular lymphocyte leukemia. Findings and caveats of the study: At least one immunodominant TCR beta clonotype appeared in every T-cell large granular lymphocyte leukemia patient.

This table comes from immunoSEQ multiplex PCR, and its TCRdb copy is limited to in-frame clones, with some not included. Altogether approximately 15,000 clones are present, about 90% being singletons, with the ten largest covering less than 9.5%. Antigen specificity for these receptors is unknown. Sequences were obtained from peripheral blood mononuclear cells. These receptors were taken from a woman in her 50s with T-cell large granular lymphocyte leukemia. Some clones in this sample may be carry-over from other donors' samples.

V gene TRBV2 combines with J gene TRBJ2-2, with 9 bases that match TRBD2. V lost 6 bases, J lost 6 bases, and 8 bases stayed unmatched. The CDR3 consists of 15 residues. CDR1 and CDR2 from the germline V gene are SNHLY and FYNNEI. CDR3 in amino acids: CASRAEGLASGELFF. For the CDR3, the DNA is TGTGCCAGCAGGGCGGAAGGACTAGCGTCCGGGGAGCTGTTTTTT. Complete variable domain (other parts from reference TRBV2 and TRBJ2-2): EPEVTQTPSHQVTQMGQEVILRCVPISNHLYFYWYRQILGQKVEFLVSFYNNEISEKSEIFDDQFSVERPDGSNFTLKIRSTKLEDSAMYFCASRAEGLASGELFFGEGSRLTVL.

The chain recombines TRBV19 with TRBJ2-1; 13 nucleotides line up with TRBD2. CDR1 is LNHDA, CDR2 SQIVND, per germline (reference sequence). CDR3 length: 16 amino acids. The V segment lost 5 bases and the J segment 6 bases; nucleotides outside the gene matches: 7. Written as DNA, the CDR3 is TGTGCCAGTAGTCTCCAACTAGCGGGAGGGCGCAATGAGCAGTTCTTC. This gives the protein CASSLQLAGGRNEQFF.

The V and J genes are TRBV14 and TRBJ1-4; weak D call: TRBD1 (5 bases). Trimming shortened V by 4 bases and J by 10 bases, and 19 bases separated the two germline ends. The CDR3 consists of 15 residues. CDR1 SGHDN and CDR2 FVKESK come from the germline V gene. CDR3 DNA sequence: TGTGCCAGCAGCCTAGGCAGGGTTGGCGTCGGAAAACTGTTTTTT. Its protein is CASSLGRVGVGKLFF.

The gene calls are TRBV7-9 and TRBJ1-2; TRBD1 agrees at 8 bases. Unmatched junction bases numbered 6, after V lost 0 bases and J lost 3 bases. The CDR3 covers 16 residues. Germline CDR1 SEHNR, CDR2 FQNEAQ (reference sequence). The CDR3 nucleotides are TGTGCCAGCAGCTTAGCGGCCACAGGGGGTTACTATGGCTACACCTTC. It is translated as CASSLAATGGYYGYTF.

This sequence joins TRBV7-3 and TRBJ2-5; 7 bases line up with TRBD1. The J segment lost 0 bases and the V segment lost 4 bases, leaving 8 bases of the junction unmatched. Germline V gives CDR1 SGHTA, CDR2 FQGTGA. The CDR3 totals 16 residues. The CDR3 sequence is CASSSGQPRYQETQYF. As DNA, the CDR3 is TGTGCCAGCAGCTCGGGACAGCCGAGGTACCAAGAGACCCAGTACTTC.

The chain couples TRBV4-2 to TRBJ2-7; D remains ambiguous. CDR1 and CDR2 from the germline V gene are LGHNA and YNFKEQ. There are 12 residues in the CDR3. V shed 0 bases and J shed 1 base, with 1 base lying between them. The CDR3 protein is CASSQDSYEQYF. As DNA, the CDR3 is TGTGCCAGCAGCCAAGATTCCTACGAGCAGTACTTC.

This chain joins TRBV4-3 and TRBJ1-2; 8 bases agree with TRBD1. There are 15 residues in the CDR3. Germline V gene lookup returns CDR1 LGHNA and CDR2 YSLEER. V lost 4 bases and J lost 2; bases outside the gene matches: 6. The CDR3 bases are TGCGCCAGCAGCCTAGGCCAGGGGGCGAACTATGGCTACACCTTC. Amino acid sequence: CASSLGQGANYGYTF.

J is TRBJ2-1 and V is TRBV6-5, with D uncertain. Germline-derived CDR1 and CDR2 are MNHEY and SVGAGI. Trimming pared 2 bases from V and 0 bases from J, leaving 8 bases between. The CDR3 length is 15 residues. Written as DNA, the CDR3 is TGTGCCAGCAGTTACGGCCCGAGCTCCTACAATGAGCAGTTCTTC. Protein product: CASSYGPSSYNEQFF.

DNA for the CDR3: TGTGCCAGCAGTCACCCGACCCTGAAGGAAAAACTGTTTTTT. Residues: CASSHPTLKEKLFF. This rearrangement joins TRBV28 to TRBJ1-4, with D uncertain. Germline-derived CDR1 and CDR2 are MDHEN and SYDVKM. V was shortened by 5 bases and J by 8 bases, with 15 bases between the two germline ends. The CDR3 runs to 14 residues. The full variable domain, its missing parts supplied by reference TRBV28 and TRBJ1-4, is DVKVTQSSRYLVKRTGEKVFLECVQDMDHENMFWYRQDPGLGLRLIYFSYDVKMKEKGDIPEGYSVSREKKERFSLILESASTNQTSMYLCASSHPTLKEKLFFGSGTQLSVL.

The chain recombines TRBV6-5 with TRBJ2-5; D is perhaps TRBD1 or TRBD2 (5 bases each). Trimming took 10 bases from V and 9 from J, leaving 24 bases between them. This CDR3 contains 14 residues. The germline V gene encodes CDR1 MNHEY and CDR2 SVGAGI. Written as DNA, the CDR3 is TGTGCCACCAAAGGGGACCTTGCCGGTAGGGCCCAGTACTTC. Protein: CATKGDLAGRAQYF.

The rearrangement joins TRBV2 to TRBJ2-1, with D perhaps matching TRBD1 (5 bases). This CDR3 is built from 13 residues. Germline CDR1 reads SNHLY; CDR2 reads FYNNEI. The V and J ends lost 7 bases and 1 base respectively, with 8 bases between them. The CDR3 nucleotides are TGTGCCAGCACGCAGGGTTCCTACAATGAGCAGTTCTTC. Its translation is CASTQGSYNEQFF.

This sequence joins TRBV18 and TRBJ2-1; 11 bases fit TRBD2. CDR3 length equals 15 residues. V lost 3 bases to trimming and J lost 7 bases; unmatched junction nucleotides: 5. Per germline, CDR1 KGHSH and CDR2 LQKENI. The CDR3 bases are TGTGCCAGCTCACCCATAGCGGGAGGGTTGAATGAGCAGTTCTTC. It codes for CASSPIAGGLNEQFF.

The rearrangement joins TRBV5-1 to TRBJ1-2; TRBD1 might be the D (6 bases). The CDR3 contains 13 residues. The V end lost 0 bases, the J end lost 7 bases, and 10 bases lay between the germline ends. The germline CDR1 and CDR2 sequences are SGHRS and YFSETQ. DNA of the CDR3: TGCGCCAGCAGCTTGGACAGGGTGACTGGCTACACCTTC. This codes for CASSLDRVTGYTF.

For the CDR3, the DNA is TGTGCTAGTGGGCCCGGGACAGGGGGATCAGATACGCAGTATTTT. Encoded protein: CASGPGTGGSDTQYF. This rearrangement joins TRBV12-5 to TRBJ2-3, with 11 nucleotides matching TRBD1. V was clipped by 6 bases and J by 4 bases; unmatched bases: 6. The germline V gene encodes CDR1 LGHNT and CDR2 FRNRAP. The CDR3 is 15 residues long.

The chain employs TRBV5-4 and TRBJ1-1, with TRBD1 matching 7 bases. CDR1 is SGHNT, CDR2 YYREEE, per germline (reference sequence). The junction had 2 bases not matched to a gene; V was cut back by 0 bases and J by 3 bases. The CDR3 consists of 14 residues. CDR3 in amino acids: CASSLEGADTEAFF. The CDR3 DNA follows: TGTGCCAGCAGCTTGGAGGGGGCGGACACTGAAGCTTTCTTT.

This clone was seen a single time. The CDR3 sequence is CSVGDGELFF. CDR3 coding DNA: TGCAGCGTGGGGGACGGGGAGCTGTTTTTT. The chain combines TRBV29-1 with TRBJ2-2, with D perhaps TRBD1 or TRBD2 (5 bases each). This CDR3 is built from 10 residues. Trimming took 6 bases from V and 7 from J, leaving 6 bases between them. Germline V gene sequence: CDR1 SQVTM, CDR2 ANQGSEA.

About this clone itself: Other DNA sequences in this sample translate to the same CDR3. The chain employs TRBV30 and TRBJ1-5; D ambiguous. The CDR3 contains 13 residues. V was trimmed by 1 base and J by 4 bases, leaving 8 bases between them. Germline loops: CDR1 GTSNPN, CDR2 SVGIG (reference sequence). CDR3 amino acids: CAWSGGGNQPQHF. As DNA, the CDR3 is TGTGCCTGGAGTGGGGGAGGGAATCAGCCCCAGCATTTT.

CDR3 sequence reads: CASSYRGEGGYTF. In DNA, the CDR3 is TGTGCCAGCAGTTACAGGGGGGAGGGTGGCTACACCTTC. The chain recombines TRBV28 with TRBJ1-2; 8 positions agree with TRBD1. Trimming took 4 bases from V and 7 from J; bases not matched to a gene: 5. This CDR3 comprises 13 residues. CDR1 is MDHEN, CDR2 SYDVKM, per germline.

This chain uses TRBV28 with TRBJ1-5, with D tentatively TRBD1 (5 bases). Germline loops: CDR1 MDHEN, CDR2 SYDVKM. The CDR3 is 14 amino acids. The ends were cut back, 3 bases at V and 3 bases at J, with 9 bases in the middle. CDR3 sequence reads: CASSFRAHNQPQHF. The CDR3 DNA sequence: TGTGCCAGCAGTTTCAGGGCGCACAATCAGCCCCAGCATTTT.

J is TRBJ2-5 and V is TRBV4-1, with TRBD2 matching 7 bases. V was clipped by 1 base and J by 5 bases; unmatched bases: 7. CDR1 and CDR2 (germline): MGHRA, YSYEKL. This CDR3 contains 15 residues. The CDR3 region is CASSQVAGVVETQYF. CDR3 nucleotides: TGCGCCAGCAGCCAAGTGGCGGGAGTAGTGGAGACCCAGTACTTC.

The chain uses TRBV6-5 and TRBJ1-1; D is unclear. With 2 bases removed from V and 2 bases from J, the gap between germline ends came to 6 bases. Germline CDR1 reads MNHEY; CDR2 reads SVGAGI. The CDR3 extends over 13 amino acids. Here the CDR3 reads CASSYRANTEAFF. CDR3 in DNA: TGTGCCAGCAGTTACAGGGCAAACACTGAAGCTTTCTTT.

The chain combines TRBV5-4 with TRBJ2-5; D is perhaps TRBD2 (5 bases). The V end was cut by 4 bases, the J end by 2 bases, with 12 bases between. Germline CDR1 SGHNT, CDR2 YYREEE (reference sequence). The CDR3 has 14 residues. CDR3 sequence: CASSTGSLQETQYF. The CDR3 DNA reads as TGTGCCAGCAGCACGGGGTCCCTGCAAGAGACCCAGTACTTC.

The rearrangement joins TRBV28 to TRBJ2-1; 11 bases agree with TRBD1. After removal of 3 bases from V and 10 bases from J, the junction contained 11 bases not matched to a gene. Per the germline V gene, CDR1 is MDHEN and CDR2 is SYDVKM. CDR3 length: 16 amino acids. The CDR3 bases are TGTGCCAGCAGTTTCCACCGAGGACAGGGGGCTCGAGAGCAGTTCTTC. This gives the protein CASSFHRGQGAREQFF.

The chain has TRBV30 and TRBJ2-3; D might be TRBD1 (5 bases). The CDR3 is made up of 14 amino acids. V was shortened by 1 base and J by 7 bases, with 15 bases between the two germline ends. CDR1 and CDR2 (germline): GTSNPN, SVGIG (reference sequence). Here the CDR3 reads CAWSEGVGRNTQYF. The CDR3 DNA reads TGTGCCTGGAGTGAAGGGGTTGGTAGGAATACGCAGTATTTT.

CDR3 bases: TGTGCCAGCAGCTTGCCCGGGGCGAGCTCCTACGAGCAGTACTTC. Translation gives CASSLPGASSYEQYF. V is TRBV5-4 and J is TRBJ2-7; D tentatively fits TRBD1 or TRBD2 (5 bases each). CDR3 length: 15 amino acids. In germline, CDR1 is SGHNT, CDR2 YYREEE (reference sequence). V was shortened by 1 base and J by 0 bases, with 11 bases between the two germline ends.

This clone has a single count. This rearrangement joins TRBV6-1 to TRBJ2-2, with 12 positions matching TRBD2. J was trimmed by 4 bases and V by 6 bases; bases with no gene match: 3. The CDR3 has 15 amino acids. CDR1 and CDR2 from the germline V gene are MNHNS and SASEGT. In DNA, the CDR3 is TGTGCCAGCAGGACGACTAGCGGGAGCACCGGGGAGCTGTTTTTT. Its protein is CASRTTSGSTGELFF.

This rearrangement joins TRBV7-8 to TRBJ2-7, with a weak D call TRBD1 (5 bases). CDR1 is SGHVS and CDR2 is FQNEAQ in the germline V gene. Trimming took 2 bases from V and 4 from J, leaving 9 bases between them. CDR3 length equals 13 residues. The chain's CDR3 is CASSLNRWYEQYF. In nucleotides, the CDR3 is TGTGCCAGCAGCTTAAACAGGTGGTACGAGCAGTACTTC. Full variable domain (outside the CDR3, taken from reference TRBV7-8 and TRBJ2-7): GAGVSQSPRYKVAKRGQDVALRCDPISGHVSLFWYQQALGQGPEFLTYFQNEAQLDKSGLPSDRFFAERPEGSVSTLKIQRTQQEDSAVYLCASSLNRWYEQYFGPGTRLTVT.